Presented here are 8 T cell receptor beta chains from one specimen sequenced in a study of T cell responses to AZD1222 COVID-19 vaccine. Clones were read by immunoSEQ multiplex PCR, and TCRdb kept only the in-frame ones, dropping some. The sample includes about 120,000 clones, roughly 90% of them seen just once. Sequenced material: peripheral blood, taken on day 0 of AZD1222 vaccination. These receptor sequences come from an adult in good health.

V and J are TRBV5-1 and TRBJ2-2, with D perhaps TRBD1 or TRBD2 (5 bases each). The germline CDR1 and CDR2 sequences are SGHRS and YFSETQ. V was cut by 4 bases and J by 0 bases, with 13 bases left in between. This CDR3 is 16 amino acids long. The CDR3 nucleotides read TGCGCCAGCAGCGCTAAGGGACGGACGAACACCGGGGAGCTGTTTTTT. Amino acids: CASSAKGRTNTGELFF.

This rearrangement joins TRBV9 to TRBJ2-2, with 8 bases fitting TRBD2. The junction had 9 bases not matched to a gene; V was cut back by 1 base and J by 1 base. The CDR3 extends over 18 amino acids. Germline-derived CDR1 and CDR2 are SGDLS and YYNGEE. CDR3 coding DNA: TGTGCCAGCAGCGTATTCCGCGGGGGGATGGGGAACACCGGGGAGCTGTTTTTT. Translating it yields CASSVFRGGMGNTGELFF.

V usage is TRBV7-8 and J usage is TRBJ2-3; TRBD2 matches 12 bases. The CDR3 runs 17 residues. The junction had 8 bases not matched to a gene; V was cut back by 4 bases and J by 3 bases. From germline, CDR1 is SGHVS and CDR2 FQNEAQ. CDR3 protein: CASSSYSLAGGTDTQYF. The CDR3 DNA follows: TGTGCCAGCAGCTCCTACTCACTAGCGGGGGGAACAGATACGCAGTATTTT.

The J gene is TRBJ2-2, the V gene TRBV3-1 (or the pseudogene TRBV3-2), with D maybe TRBD2 (5 bases). Germline assignment: CDR1 LGHDT and CDR2 YNNKEL (reference sequence). The CDR3 has 17 residues. The V gene lost 0 bases and the J gene lost 1 base, with 12 bases spanning the gap. The CDR3 loop reads CASSQDRLAENTGELFF. CDR3 DNA sequence: TGTGCCAGCAGCCAAGACCGGCTAGCTGAGAACACCGGGGAGCTGTTTTTT.

The V call is TRBV7-2, the J call TRBJ1-5; possibly TRBD1 for D (6 bases). The CDR3 has 14 residues. V lost 1 base to trimming and J lost 3 bases, with 7 bases between them. Germline V lookup: CDR1 SGHTA, CDR2 FQGNSA. In DNA form, the CDR3 reads TGTGCCAGCAGCTTAGACAGGGCCAATCAGCCCCAGCATTTT. Amino acid sequence: CASSLDRANQPQHF.

The chain couples TRBV14 to TRBJ1-1, with TRBD1 matching over 8 bases. Looked up from germline, CDR1 is SGHDN and CDR2 is FVKESK. This CDR3 has 15 amino acids. The ends lost 4 bases at V and 3 bases at J; junction bases unmatched: 7. The CDR3 coding sequence is TGTGCCAGCAGCCGACGGACAGGGAGGCACACTGAAGCTTTCTTT. Translation: CASSRRTGRHTEAFF.

This clone was counted a single time. The chain couples TRBV3-1 (or the pseudogene TRBV3-2) to TRBJ1-3, with a tentative D call TRBD1 (5 bases). V lost 6 bases to trimming and J lost 4 bases, with 19 bases between them. Germline V gene sequence: CDR1 LGHDT, CDR2 YNNKEL (reference sequence). The CDR3 runs 16 residues. As DNA, the CDR3 is TGTGCCAGCAGACTCAGATCCGGGGGATCAGGAAACACCATATATTTT. Protein sequence: CASRLRSGGSGNTIYF.

This chain links TRBV19 with TRBJ2-7; D is perhaps TRBD1 or TRBD2 (5 bases each). The V end was cut by 10 bases, the J end by 3 bases, with 16 bases between. CDR3 length: 13 amino acids. Germline V gene sequence: CDR1 LNHDA, CDR2 SQIVND (reference sequence). CDR3 sequence reads: CATGAAHYYEQYF. DNA for the CDR3: TGTGCCACCGGGGCAGCGCACTACTACGAGCAGTACTTC.